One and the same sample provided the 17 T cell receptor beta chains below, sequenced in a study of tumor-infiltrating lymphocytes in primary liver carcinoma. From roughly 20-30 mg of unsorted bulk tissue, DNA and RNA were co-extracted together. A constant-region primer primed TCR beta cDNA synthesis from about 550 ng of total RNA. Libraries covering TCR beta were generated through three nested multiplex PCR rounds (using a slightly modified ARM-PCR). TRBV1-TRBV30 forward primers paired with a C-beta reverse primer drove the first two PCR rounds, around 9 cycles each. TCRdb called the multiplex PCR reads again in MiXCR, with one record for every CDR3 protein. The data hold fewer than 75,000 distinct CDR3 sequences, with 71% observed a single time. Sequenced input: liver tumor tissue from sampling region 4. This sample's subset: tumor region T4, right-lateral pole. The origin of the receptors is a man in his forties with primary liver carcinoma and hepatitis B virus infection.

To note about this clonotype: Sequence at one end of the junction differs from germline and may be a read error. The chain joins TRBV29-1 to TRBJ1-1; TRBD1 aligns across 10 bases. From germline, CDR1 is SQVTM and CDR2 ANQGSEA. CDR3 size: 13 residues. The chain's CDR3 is CSVEGQGKTKAFF. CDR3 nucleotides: TGTAGCGTAGAGGGACAGGGGAAAACTAAAGCTTTCTTT.

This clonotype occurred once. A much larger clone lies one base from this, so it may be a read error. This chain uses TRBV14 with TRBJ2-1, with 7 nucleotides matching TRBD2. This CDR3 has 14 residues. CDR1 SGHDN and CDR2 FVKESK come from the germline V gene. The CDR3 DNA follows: TGTGCCAGCAGCCCTCAGGGAGGGGCGGATGAGCTGTTCTTC. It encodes CASSPQGGADELFF.

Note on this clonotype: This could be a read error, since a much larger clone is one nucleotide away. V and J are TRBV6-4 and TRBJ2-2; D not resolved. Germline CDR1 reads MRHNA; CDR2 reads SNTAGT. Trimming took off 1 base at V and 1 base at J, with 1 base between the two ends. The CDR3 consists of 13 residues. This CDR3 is CASSDLNTGELFF. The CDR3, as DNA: TGTGCCAGCAGTGACTTGAACACCGGGGAGCTGTTTTTT.

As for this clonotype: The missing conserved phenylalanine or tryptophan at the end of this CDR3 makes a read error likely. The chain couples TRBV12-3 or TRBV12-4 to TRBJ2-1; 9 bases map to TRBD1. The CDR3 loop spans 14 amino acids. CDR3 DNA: TGTGCCAACAGTTGGGACAGGGAGATCAATGAGCAGTTCATC. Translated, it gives CANSWDREINEQFI.

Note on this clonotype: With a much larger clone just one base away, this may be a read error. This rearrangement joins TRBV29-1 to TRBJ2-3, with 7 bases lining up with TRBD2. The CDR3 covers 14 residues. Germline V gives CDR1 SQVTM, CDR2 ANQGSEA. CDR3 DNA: TGCAGCGCCGGGGCGGGAGCCGGCACAGATACGCACTATTTT. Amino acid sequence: CSAGAGAGTDTHYF.

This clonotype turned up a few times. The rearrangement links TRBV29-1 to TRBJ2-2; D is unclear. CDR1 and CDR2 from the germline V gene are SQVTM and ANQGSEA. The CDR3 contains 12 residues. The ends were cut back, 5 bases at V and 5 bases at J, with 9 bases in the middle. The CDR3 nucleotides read TGCAGCGTTTTGGCAGGTACCGGGGAGCTGTTTTTT. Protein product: CSVLAGTGELFF.

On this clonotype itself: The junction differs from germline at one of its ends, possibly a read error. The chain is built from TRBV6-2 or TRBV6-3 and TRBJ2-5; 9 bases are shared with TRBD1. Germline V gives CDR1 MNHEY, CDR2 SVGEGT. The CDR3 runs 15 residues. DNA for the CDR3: TGTGCGAGCAGACTTCGGACAGGGGCCGGAGAGACCCAGTGCTTC. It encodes CASRLRTGAGETQCF.

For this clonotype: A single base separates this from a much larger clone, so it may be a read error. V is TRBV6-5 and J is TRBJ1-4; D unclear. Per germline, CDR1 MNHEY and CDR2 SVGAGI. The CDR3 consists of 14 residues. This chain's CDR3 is CASRLVATDEKLFF. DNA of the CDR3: TGTGCCAGCCGGCTAGTAGCAACTGATGAAAAACTGTTTTTT.

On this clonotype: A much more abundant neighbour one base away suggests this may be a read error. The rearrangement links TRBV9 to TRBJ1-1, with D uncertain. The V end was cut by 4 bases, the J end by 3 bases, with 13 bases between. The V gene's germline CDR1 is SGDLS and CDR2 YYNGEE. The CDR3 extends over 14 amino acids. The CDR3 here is CASSSSTLDTEAFF. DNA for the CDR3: TGTGCCAGCAGCTCGTCCACCTTGGACACTGAAGCTTTCTTT.

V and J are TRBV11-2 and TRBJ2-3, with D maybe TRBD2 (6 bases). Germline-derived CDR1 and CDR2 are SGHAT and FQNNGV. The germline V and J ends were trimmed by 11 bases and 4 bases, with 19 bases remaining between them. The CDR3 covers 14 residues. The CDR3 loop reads CAGGVREPADTQYF. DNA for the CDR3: TGTGCCGGAGGGGTACGGGAGCCAGCAGATACGCAGTATTTT.

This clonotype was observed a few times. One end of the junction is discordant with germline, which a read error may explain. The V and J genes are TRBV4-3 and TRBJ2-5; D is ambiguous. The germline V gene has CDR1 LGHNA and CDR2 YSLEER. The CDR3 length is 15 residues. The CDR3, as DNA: TGCGCCAGCAGTCAAGATACAATAGGATCGTGGACCCAGTACTTC. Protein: CASSQDTIGSWTQYF.

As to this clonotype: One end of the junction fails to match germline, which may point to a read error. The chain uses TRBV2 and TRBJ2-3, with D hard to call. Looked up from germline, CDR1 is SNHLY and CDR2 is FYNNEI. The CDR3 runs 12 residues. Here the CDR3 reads CASNEPKDTQYF. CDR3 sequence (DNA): TGTGCCAGCAATGAACCAAAAGATACGCAGTATTTT.

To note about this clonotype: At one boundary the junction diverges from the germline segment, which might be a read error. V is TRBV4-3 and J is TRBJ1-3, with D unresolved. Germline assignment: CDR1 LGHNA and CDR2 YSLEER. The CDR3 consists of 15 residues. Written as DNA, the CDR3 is TGCGGCAGCAGCCACAACCAAAACTCTGGAAACACCACATATTTT. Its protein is CGSSHNQNSGNTTYF.

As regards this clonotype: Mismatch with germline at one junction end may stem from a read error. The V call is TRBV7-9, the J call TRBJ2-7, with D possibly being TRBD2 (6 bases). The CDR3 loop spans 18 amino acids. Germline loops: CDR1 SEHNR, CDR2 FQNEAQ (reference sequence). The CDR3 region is CASSLALATGSAYYDQYF. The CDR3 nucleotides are TGTGCCAGCAGCTTAGCGTTAGCGACCGGGAGCGCTTACTACGATCAGTACTTC.

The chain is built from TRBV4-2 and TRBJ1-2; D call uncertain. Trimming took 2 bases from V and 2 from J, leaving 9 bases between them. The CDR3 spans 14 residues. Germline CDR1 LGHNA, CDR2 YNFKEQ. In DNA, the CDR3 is TGTGCCAGCAGCCAATTGGACGGCAACTATGGCTACACCTTC. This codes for CASSQLDGNYGYTF.

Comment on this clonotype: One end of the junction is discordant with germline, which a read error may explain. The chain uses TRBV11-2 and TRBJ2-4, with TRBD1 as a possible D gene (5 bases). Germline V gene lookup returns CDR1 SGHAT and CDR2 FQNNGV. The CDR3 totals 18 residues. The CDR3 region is CASSPTGASTLAKNIKYF. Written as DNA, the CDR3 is TGTGCCAGCAGCCCAACTGGGGCCTCCACGTTGGCCAAAAACATTAAGTACTTC.

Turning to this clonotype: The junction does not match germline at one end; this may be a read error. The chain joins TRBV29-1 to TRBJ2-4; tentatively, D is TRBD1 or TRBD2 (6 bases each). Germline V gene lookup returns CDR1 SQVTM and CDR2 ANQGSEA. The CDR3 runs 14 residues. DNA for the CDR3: TGTAGCGTTGAGGGGCGGGGCGTCGGGGGCATCCAGTACTTC. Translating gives CSVEGRGVGGIQYF.